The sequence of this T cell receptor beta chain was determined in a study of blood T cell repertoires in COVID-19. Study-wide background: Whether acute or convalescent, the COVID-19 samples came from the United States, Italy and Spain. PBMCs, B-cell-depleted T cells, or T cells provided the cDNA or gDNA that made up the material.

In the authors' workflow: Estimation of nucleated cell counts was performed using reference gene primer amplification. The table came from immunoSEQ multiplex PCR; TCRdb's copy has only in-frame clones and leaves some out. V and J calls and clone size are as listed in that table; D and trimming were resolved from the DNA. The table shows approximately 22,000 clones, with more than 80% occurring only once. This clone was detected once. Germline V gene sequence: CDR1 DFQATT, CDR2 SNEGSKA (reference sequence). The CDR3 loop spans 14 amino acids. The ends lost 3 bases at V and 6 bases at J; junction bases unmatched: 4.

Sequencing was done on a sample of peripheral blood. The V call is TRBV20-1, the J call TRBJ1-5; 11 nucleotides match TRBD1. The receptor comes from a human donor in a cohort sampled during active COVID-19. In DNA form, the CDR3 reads TGCAGTGCTAGTGGGACAGGGGGAGGTCAGCCCCAGCATTTT. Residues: CSASGTGGGQPQHF.